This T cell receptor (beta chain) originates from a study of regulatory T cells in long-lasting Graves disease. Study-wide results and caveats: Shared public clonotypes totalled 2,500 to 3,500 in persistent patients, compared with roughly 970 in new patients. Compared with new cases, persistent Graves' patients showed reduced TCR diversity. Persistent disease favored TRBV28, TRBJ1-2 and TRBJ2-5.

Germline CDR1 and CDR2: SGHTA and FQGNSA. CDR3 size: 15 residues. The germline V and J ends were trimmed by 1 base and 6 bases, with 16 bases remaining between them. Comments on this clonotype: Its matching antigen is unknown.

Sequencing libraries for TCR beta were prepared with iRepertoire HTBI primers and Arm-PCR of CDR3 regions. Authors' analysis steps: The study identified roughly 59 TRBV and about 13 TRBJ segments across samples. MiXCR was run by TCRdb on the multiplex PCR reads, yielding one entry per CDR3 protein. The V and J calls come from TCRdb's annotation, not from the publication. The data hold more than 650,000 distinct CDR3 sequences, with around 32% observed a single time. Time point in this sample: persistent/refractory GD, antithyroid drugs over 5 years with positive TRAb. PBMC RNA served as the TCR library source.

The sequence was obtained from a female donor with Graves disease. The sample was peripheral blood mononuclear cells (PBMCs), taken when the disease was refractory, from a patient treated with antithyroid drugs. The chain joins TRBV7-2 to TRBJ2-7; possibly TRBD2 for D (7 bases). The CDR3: CASSLVGGEGPEQYF. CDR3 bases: TGTGCCAGCAGCTTAGTAGGGGGGGAAGGCCCCGAGCAGTACTTC.